The entry below describes one T cell receptor (beta chain). Its specificity is unknown. TCRdb reanalysed the 5' RACE reads using MiXCR and keeps one entry per CDR3 protein. The sample lists 60,000 to 95,000 distinct CDR3 sequences, about 7.3% occurring once. The V end was cut by 8 bases, the J end by 2 bases, with 14 bases between. The CDR3 spans 14 residues. Germline-derived CDR1 and CDR2 are SGHTA and FQGTGA. These data come from a study of T cells after yellow fever vaccination. Study findings and constraints: At 96% for CD4 and about 88% for CD8, most primary-vaccination clones showed up again after the booster. A weaker but faster secondary response was observed, peaking on day 5 versus 15.

Sequencing was performed on CD8+ T cells sorted from PBMCs, taken about 10 days after the first yellow fever vaccination. The receptor comes from a man aged 18 to 29 who received the YFV17D yellow fever vaccine. V gene TRBV7-3 combines with J gene TRBJ2-3; the D is unclear. Written as DNA, the CDR3 is TGTGCCAGCGGTGACACATTCGCCACAGATACGCAGTATTTT. This codes for CASGDTFATDTQYF.